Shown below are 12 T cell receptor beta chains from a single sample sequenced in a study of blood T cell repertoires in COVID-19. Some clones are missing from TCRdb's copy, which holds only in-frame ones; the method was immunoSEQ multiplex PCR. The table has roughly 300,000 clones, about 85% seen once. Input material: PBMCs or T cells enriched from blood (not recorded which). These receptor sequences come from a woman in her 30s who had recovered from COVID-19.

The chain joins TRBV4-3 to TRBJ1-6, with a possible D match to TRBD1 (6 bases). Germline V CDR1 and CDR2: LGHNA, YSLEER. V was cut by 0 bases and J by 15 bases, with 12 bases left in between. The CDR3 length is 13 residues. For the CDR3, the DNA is TGCGCCAGCAGCCAAGATGGGGGCCGGGACCTCCACTTT. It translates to CASSQDGGRDLHF.

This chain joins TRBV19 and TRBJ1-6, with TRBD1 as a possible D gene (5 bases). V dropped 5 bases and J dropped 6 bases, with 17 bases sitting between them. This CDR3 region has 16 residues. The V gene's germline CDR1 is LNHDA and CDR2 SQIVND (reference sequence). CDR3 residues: CASSFTTASINSPLHF. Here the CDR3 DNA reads TGTGCCAGTAGTTTTACGACAGCTTCAATTAATTCACCCCTCCACTTT. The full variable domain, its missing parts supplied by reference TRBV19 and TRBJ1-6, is DGGITQSPKYLFRKEGQNVTLSCEQNLNHDAMYWYRQDPGQGLRLIYYSQIVNDFQKGDIAEGYSVSREKKESFPLTVTSAQKNPTAFYLCASSFTTASINSPLHFGNGTRLTVT.

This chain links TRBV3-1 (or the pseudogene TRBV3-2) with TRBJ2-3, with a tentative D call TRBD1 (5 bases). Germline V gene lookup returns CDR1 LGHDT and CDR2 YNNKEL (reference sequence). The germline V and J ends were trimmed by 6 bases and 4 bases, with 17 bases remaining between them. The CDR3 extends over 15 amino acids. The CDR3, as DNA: TGTGCCAGCAGACATTTTCCTGGGGCCCCAGATACGCAGTATTTT. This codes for CASRHFPGAPDTQYF.

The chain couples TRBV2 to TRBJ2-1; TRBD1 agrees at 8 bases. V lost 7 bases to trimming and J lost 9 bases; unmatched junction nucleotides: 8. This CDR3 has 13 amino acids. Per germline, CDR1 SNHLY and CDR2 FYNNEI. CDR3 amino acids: CASTKDRAREQFF. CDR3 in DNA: TGTGCCAGCACCAAGGACAGGGCCCGTGAGCAGTTCTTC.

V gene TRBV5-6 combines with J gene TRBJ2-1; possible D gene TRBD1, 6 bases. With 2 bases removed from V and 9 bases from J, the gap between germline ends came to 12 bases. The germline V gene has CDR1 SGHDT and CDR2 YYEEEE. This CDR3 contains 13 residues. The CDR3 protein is CASSFRGYGEQFF. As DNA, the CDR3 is TGTGCCAGCAGCTTCAGGGGATACGGTGAGCAGTTCTTC.

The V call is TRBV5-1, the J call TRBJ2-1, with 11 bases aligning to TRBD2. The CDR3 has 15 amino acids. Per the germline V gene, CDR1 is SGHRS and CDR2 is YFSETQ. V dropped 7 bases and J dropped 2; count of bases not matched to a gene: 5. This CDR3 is CASRSGGVTYNEQFF. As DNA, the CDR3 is TGCGCCAGCCGTAGCGGGGGGGTAACCTACAATGAGCAGTTCTTC.

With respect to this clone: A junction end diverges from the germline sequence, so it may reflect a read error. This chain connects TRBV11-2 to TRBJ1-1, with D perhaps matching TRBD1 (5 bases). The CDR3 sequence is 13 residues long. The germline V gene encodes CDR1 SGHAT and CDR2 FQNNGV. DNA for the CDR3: TGTGCCAGCAGCTTAGTCTCCGGGACTGACGCTTTCTTT. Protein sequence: CASSLVSGTDAFF.

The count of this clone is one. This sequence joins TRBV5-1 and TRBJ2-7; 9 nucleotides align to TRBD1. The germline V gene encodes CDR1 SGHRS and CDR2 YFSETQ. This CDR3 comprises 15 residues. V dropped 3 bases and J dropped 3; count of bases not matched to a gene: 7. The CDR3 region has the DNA TGCGCCAGCAGCTCGGGGACAGGGTTTATCTACGAGCAGTACTTC. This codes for CASSSGTGFIYEQYF.

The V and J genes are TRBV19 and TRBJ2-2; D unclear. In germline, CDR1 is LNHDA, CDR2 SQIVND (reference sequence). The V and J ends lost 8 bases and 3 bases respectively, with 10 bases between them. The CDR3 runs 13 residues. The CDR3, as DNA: TGTGCCAGTCGCCGGTCCGACACCGGGGAGCTGTTTTTT. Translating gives CASRRSDTGELFF.

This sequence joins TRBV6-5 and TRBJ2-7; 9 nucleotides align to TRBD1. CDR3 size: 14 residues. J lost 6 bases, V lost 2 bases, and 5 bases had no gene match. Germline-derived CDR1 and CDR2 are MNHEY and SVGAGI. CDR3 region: CASSYLRQGGEQYF. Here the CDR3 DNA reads TGTGCCAGCAGTTACCTCCGACAGGGGGGCGAGCAGTACTTC.

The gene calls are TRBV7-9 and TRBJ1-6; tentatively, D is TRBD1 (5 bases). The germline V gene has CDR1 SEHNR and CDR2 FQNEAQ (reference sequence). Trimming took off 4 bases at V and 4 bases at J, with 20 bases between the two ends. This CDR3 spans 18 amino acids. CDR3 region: CASSSRILGGDYNSPLHF. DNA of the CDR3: TGTGCCAGCAGCTCCAGGATTTTGGGGGGGGATTATAATTCACCCCTCCACTTT.

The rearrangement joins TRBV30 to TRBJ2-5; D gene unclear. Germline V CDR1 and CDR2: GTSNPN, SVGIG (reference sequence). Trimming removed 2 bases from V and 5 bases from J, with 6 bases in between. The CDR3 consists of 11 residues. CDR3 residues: CAWSSLETQYF. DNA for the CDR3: TGTGCCTGGAGTTCTCTCGAGACCCAGTACTTC.